These 15 T cell receptor beta chains were sequenced from one sample in a study of blood T cell repertoires in COVID-19. The method was immunoSEQ multiplex PCR; TCRdb's version includes in-frame clones alone and lacks a portion of them. The sample records 150,000 to 200,000 clones, approximately 93% being singletons. The source material was peripheral blood. Receptors were obtained from a woman aged 55-75 years with COVID-19, enrolled during active disease.

The chain is built from TRBV5-1 and TRBJ2-1; 7 nucleotides agree with TRBD1. V was clipped by 5 bases and J by 3 bases; unmatched bases: 5. From germline, CDR1 is SGHRS and CDR2 YFSETQ. This CDR3 spans 14 amino acids. This chain's CDR3 is CASRKRDSYNEQFF. DNA for the CDR3: TGCGCCAGCAGAAAACGGGACAGCTACAATGAGCAGTTCTTC.

This rearrangement joins TRBV5-4 to TRBJ1-6, with 7 bases matching TRBD1. V lost 2 bases and J lost 6; bases outside the gene matches: 5. This CDR3 has 15 amino acids. The germline gives CDR1 SGHNT, CDR2 YYREEE (reference sequence). CDR3 protein: CASSFYRDSNSPLHF. The CDR3 nucleotides read TGTGCCAGCAGCTTTTACCGGGACAGTAATTCACCCCTCCACTTT.

V gene TRBV19 combines with J gene TRBJ2-7; 8 bases fit TRBD1. In germline, CDR1 is LNHDA, CDR2 SQIVND (reference sequence). There are 14 residues in the CDR3. Trimming at V came to 6 bases and at J to 3 bases, leaving 7 bases not matched to a gene. In DNA form, the CDR3 reads TGTGCCAGTAGCCGCAAGACAGGGGACTACGAGCAGTACTTC. Its translation: CASSRKTGDYEQYF.

The rearrangement joins TRBV29-1 to TRBJ1-5, with 8 bases aligning to TRBD1. After removal of 5 bases from V and 3 bases from J, the junction contained 9 bases not matched to a gene. In germline, CDR1 is SQVTM, CDR2 ANQGSEA. CDR3 length equals 15 residues. This CDR3 is CSVTLTGAYNQPQHF. CDR3 in DNA: TGCAGCGTTACACTGACAGGGGCCTACAATCAGCCCCAGCATTTT.

The CDR3 reads CASSQRQLNTEAFF. The DNA for the CDR3 is TGTGCCAGCAGTCAAAGACAGTTAAACACTGAAGCTTTCTTT. This chain uses TRBV6-5 with TRBJ1-1; possibly TRBD1 for D (5 bases). Per germline, CDR1 MNHEY and CDR2 SVGAGI. The CDR3 covers 14 residues. Trimming stripped 5 bases from V and 2 bases from J, with 12 bases between.

V is TRBV7-9 and J is TRBJ1-1; TRBD1 might be the D (5 bases). Germline V gives CDR1 SEHNR, CDR2 FQNEAQ (reference sequence). The CDR3 covers 14 residues. V was trimmed by 6 bases and J by 2 bases, leaving 13 bases between them. As DNA, the CDR3 is TGTGCCAGCAGTTCAATCAGGGTTAACACTGAAGCTTTCTTT. Its translation: CASSSIRVNTEAFF.

The V gene is TRBV19, the J gene TRBJ1-6; the D gene is possibly TRBD1 (5 bases). Per germline, CDR1 LNHDA and CDR2 SQIVND (reference sequence). The V end lost 5 bases, the J end lost 9 bases, and 17 bases lay between the germline ends. This CDR3 spans 15 amino acids. CDR3 sequence: CASSLNGGSGSPLHF. CDR3 coding DNA: TGTGCCAGTAGTCTCAACGGGGGATCGGGTTCACCCCTCCACTTT.

This clone was detected only once. The chain couples TRBV5-6 to TRBJ2-7, with D unresolved. V was clipped by 0 bases and J by 1 base, with 5 bases between them. The CDR3 is 13 residues long. Germline-derived CDR1 and CDR2 are SGHDT and YYEEEE. CDR3 residues: CASSLGRSYEQYF. For the CDR3, the DNA is TGTGCCAGCAGCTTGGGCAGATCCTACGAGCAGTACTTC.

A single count supports this clone. The CDR3 here is CASSRAGGTSYTF. DNA for the CDR3: TGTGCCAGCAGTCGCGCAGGGGGCACGAGCTACACCTTC. The chain links TRBV6-2 or TRBV6-3 to TRBJ1-2; 8 nucleotides align to TRBD1. The CDR3 spans 13 residues. V lost 5 bases, J lost 9 bases, and 8 bases stayed unmatched. CDR1 is MNHEY and CDR2 is SVGEGT in the germline V gene.

The V and J genes are TRBV4-2 and TRBJ2-7; D is unresolved. Trimming cost V 0 bases and J 2 bases, with 11 bases left between them. CDR1 is LGHNA, CDR2 YNFKEQ, per germline. The CDR3 length is 15 residues. The CDR3 DNA reads TGTGCCAGCAGCCAAGATACCCAGGTGGCCTACGAGCAGTACTTC. It translates to CASSQDTQVAYEQYF.

The chain couples TRBV6-2 or TRBV6-3 to TRBJ2-3; 7 bases align to TRBD2. CDR3 length: 16 amino acids. The germline V gene has CDR1 MNHEY and CDR2 SVGEGT. After removal of 4 bases from V and 1 base from J, the junction contained 8 bases not matched to a gene. CDR3: CASSSDSGDRTDTQYF. The CDR3 region has the DNA TGTGCCAGCAGTTCCGACAGCGGGGACCGCACAGATACGCAGTATTTT.

The chain recombines TRBV9 with TRBJ2-6; 9 bases line up with TRBD1. This CDR3 comprises 17 residues. Germline assignment: CDR1 SGDLS and CDR2 YYNGEE. Unmatched junction bases numbered 6, after V lost 3 bases and J lost 2 bases. The CDR3 nucleotides read TGTGCCAGCAGCGCCGGGACAGGGAACGCTGGGGCCAACGTCCTGACTTTC. Amino acids: CASSAGTGNAGANVLTF.

CDR3 DNA: TGCAGTGTCGGAGGGGAAGAGACCCAGTACTTC. Translated: CSVGGEETQYF. The rearrangement links TRBV20-1 to TRBJ2-5; D perhaps matches TRBD2 (6 bases). This CDR3 region has 11 residues. CDR1 DFQATT and CDR2 SNEGSKA come from the germline V gene (reference sequence). Trimming removed 7 bases from V and 3 bases from J, with 9 bases in between.

J is TRBJ1-1 and V is TRBV7-9; the D gene is possibly TRBD1 (6 bases). V was trimmed by 3 bases and J by 5 bases, leaving 13 bases between them. Per the germline V gene, CDR1 is SEHNR and CDR2 is FQNEAQ (reference sequence). This CDR3 spans 14 amino acids. CDR3 bases: TGTGCCAGCAGCTTCAACAGGGTGGGGACTGAAGCTTTCTTT. It yields the protein CASSFNRVGTEAFF.

The chain is built from TRBV12-5 and TRBJ1-1; the D is unclear. The V and J ends lost 5 bases and 4 bases respectively, with 11 bases between them. Per the germline V gene, CDR1 is LGHNT and CDR2 is FRNRAP. This CDR3 spans 13 amino acids. The CDR3 coding sequence is TGTGCTAGTGGTCTACTAATGGGCACTGAAGCTTTCTTT. Translation: CASGLLMGTEAFF.